This TCR beta chain was identified in a study of CD4 T cells in relation to SARS-CoV-2 and coronaviruses. Study information: After around 10 days of antigen culture, PBMC TCR beta CDR3s were sequenced. Study results and limitations: About 65% of donors had memory CD4+ clonotypes crossrecognizing SARS-CoV-2 and common cold coronavirus spike. The cross-reactivity analysis covered only spike protein, not other viral proteins.

Profiled with immunoSEQ multiplex PCR; TCRdb holds only in-frame clones, not every one. In the table there are fewer than 20,000 clones, roughly 80% of which are singletons. Before the COVID-19 pandemic, during about 2010-2018, CD4+ T cells were taken from unexposed donors. Isolation of CD4+ T cells took place after less than 13 days in culture. Testing used SARS-CoV-2 S/N and four cold-coronavirus spikes on unexposed-donor CD4+ T cells, cells permitting. As concerns this clone: Its specificity is not known.

With V trimmed by 0 bases and J by 8 bases, 9 bases remained unmatched. This CDR3 spans 16 amino acids. Germline values: CDR1 MNHEY, CDR2 SVGAGI. This clonotype was sampled from a human donor in good health. This sequence joins TRBV6-5 and TRBJ2-1; 8 bases fit TRBD1. Sample: CD4+ T cells from PBMCs, cultured in vitro. For the CDR3, the DNA is TGTGCCAGCAGTTACTCGAGCAGGGGGCGCGCGGATGAGCAGTTCTTC. It encodes CASSYSSRGRADEQFF.